A single TCR beta chain is shown here with its context. Antigen unknown. One junction end disagrees with the germline gene, perhaps due to a read error. The sample originates from a study of blood T cells in healthy people across ages. Across the whole study: Roughly one uniquely barcoded beta molecule per two T cells was captured. Study-wide results and caveats: Roughly linear declines in TCR beta diversity per million T cells occurred with age.

Each sample gave at least 7 million isolated PBMCs. Each sample yielded at least 6 micrograms of PBMC total RNA. Germline V lookup: CDR1 SGHKS, CDR2 YYEKEE (reference sequence). The CDR3 consists of 15 residues. Through a sample-barcoded 5' primer and a J-beta primer mix, a second PCR was run for roughly 7 to 11 cycles. TCRdb re-derived calls from the 5' RACE reads in MiXCR, one entry per CDR3 protein. The data show about 1.7 million distinct CDR3 sequences, over 25% seen once. This TCR was recovered from a woman in her 30s in good health. J is TRBJ2-5 and V is TRBV5-5; TRBD1 might be the D (5 bases). Sequencing was done on a sample of blood. The CDR3 nucleotides are TGTGCCAGTAGCTTGGAAGGGGCTACCCAAGAGACCCAGTACTTC. Its translation is CASSLEGATQETQYF.